Listed here are 27 T cell receptor beta chains from one sample, sequenced in a study of blood T cells in healthy people across ages. Sample-barcoded 5' priming and a J-beta primer mix drove a second PCR of roughly 6 to 12 cycles. TCRdb passed the 5' RACE reads through MiXCR, listing each CDR3 protein once. The sample holds some 1.1 million distinct CDR3 sequences, around two fifths seen once. The sequenced sample consisted of blood. The receptors come from a man younger than 30 in good health.

The CDR3: CASSLRSPGELFF. CDR3 nucleotide sequence: TGTGCCAGCAGTCTCCGGAGCCCCGGGGAGCTGTTTTTT. The chain joins TRBV6-2 or TRBV6-3 to TRBJ2-2, with D uncertain. The CDR3 runs 13 residues. V lost 5 bases to trimming and J lost 6 bases, with 10 bases between them. Germline CDR1 reads MNHEY; CDR2 reads SVGEGT.

This clonotype occurred a few times. The chain recombines TRBV6-6 with TRBJ2-3; unclear D gene. In germline, CDR1 is MNHNY, CDR2 SVGAGI (reference sequence). The length of the CDR3 is 14 residues. V was cut by 7 bases and J by 2 bases, with 13 bases left in between. CDR3 nucleotide sequence: TGTGCCAGCACCAAAGAAACCTTCACAGATACGCAGTATTTT. It specifies CASTKETFTDTQYF.

The chain recombines TRBV20-1 with TRBJ2-5; the match to TRBD2 covers 16 bases. V trimming: 0 bases; J trimming: 4 bases; junction bases outside the gene matches: 8. This CDR3 is 18 amino acids long. Germline V CDR1 and CDR2: DFQATT, SNEGSKA (reference sequence). In nucleotides, the CDR3 is TGCAGTGCTAGAGATCCGGGACTAGCGGGGGGGCGAAGAGAGACCCAGTACTTC. It specifies CSARDPGLAGGRRETQYF.

This chain joins TRBV28 and TRBJ2-2; D gene ambiguous. The CDR3 has 11 amino acids. V was shortened by 8 bases and J by 9 bases, with 10 bases between the two germline ends. Germline V gene lookup returns CDR1 MDHEN and CDR2 SYDVKM. CDR3 DNA: TGTGCCAGCGACGGTGGCAGGGAGCTGTTTTTT. It specifies CASDGGRELFF.

This clonotype was seen only a few times. The chain links TRBV12-3 or TRBV12-4 to TRBJ2-5; possible D gene TRBD2, 6 bases. V lost 6 bases to trimming and J lost 3 bases, with 11 bases between them. CDR3 length: 13 residues. Written as DNA, the CDR3 is TGTGCCAGCAGCAGTGGGGGGAAAGAGACCCAGTACTTC. It yields the protein CASSSGGKETQYF.

This clonotype was counted a few times. The chain combines TRBV29-1 with TRBJ2-1; TRBD2 matches 10 bases. Germline lookup yields CDR1 SQVTM and CDR2 ANQGSEA. Trimming cost V 3 bases and J 8 bases; bases outside gene matches: 10. The CDR3 consists of 15 residues. The CDR3 here is CSVDERGGGGDEQFF. The CDR3 region has the DNA TGCAGCGTTGACGAGCGGGGGGGCGGTGGCGATGAGCAGTTCTTC.

The chain uses TRBV5-1 and TRBJ1-1, with D possibly matching TRBD1 (6 bases). Trimming cost V 0 bases and J 0 bases, with 21 bases left between them. Per the germline V gene, CDR1 is SGHRS and CDR2 is YFSETQ. The CDR3 has 19 residues. Here the CDR3 DNA reads TGCGCCAGCAGCTTGGACCCTACAGGGACCCTTTTCATGAACACTGAAGCTTTCTTT. Its protein product is CASSLDPTGTLFMNTEAFF.

This clonotype was counted only a few times. The chain joins TRBV5-1 to TRBJ1-4; possible D gene TRBD1, 6 bases. Trimming took 4 bases from V and 6 from J, leaving 13 bases between them. This CDR3 comprises 14 residues. Germline V CDR1 and CDR2: SGHRS, YFSETQ. CDR3 sequence reads: CASSNRDNHEKLFF. The DNA for the CDR3 is TGCGCCAGCAGCAACCGGGACAATCATGAAAAACTGTTTTTT.

In this sample, this clonotype turned up a few times. The chain links TRBV20-1 to TRBJ2-1; 7 bases are shared with TRBD1. The CDR3 loop spans 13 amino acids. Germline lookup yields CDR1 DFQATT and CDR2 SNEGSKA (reference sequence). Trimming removed 6 bases from V and 2 bases from J; junction bases left unmatched: 4. CDR3 DNA sequence: TGCAGTGCCGACAGGGTTCCCTACAATGAGCAGTTCTTC. It yields the protein CSADRVPYNEQFF.

The table lists this clonotype with a few counts. The chain uses TRBV20-1 and TRBJ2-7; TRBD2 matches at 9 bases. The CDR3 is 15 residues long. Germline values: CDR1 DFQATT, CDR2 SNEGSKA (reference sequence). V dropped 6 bases and J dropped 0; count of bases not matched to a gene: 9. The CDR3 spells CSAPLLAGSSYEQYF. The CDR3 bases are TGCAGTGCCCCCCTCCTAGCGGGAAGCTCCTACGAGCAGTACTTC.

The sample holds a few counts of this clonotype. The chain uses TRBV20-1 and TRBJ2-7; 8 bases fit TRBD1. V was clipped by 5 bases and J by 1 base; unmatched bases: 7. Germline CDR1 DFQATT, CDR2 SNEGSKA (reference sequence). The CDR3 totals 14 residues. The CDR3 here is CSAQDRARSYEQYF. The CDR3 coding sequence is TGCAGTGCTCAGGACAGGGCCCGATCCTACGAGCAGTACTTC.

This clonotype has more than one count but fewer than ten. The V call is TRBV25-1, the J call TRBJ2-3; no definite D call. This CDR3 contains 10 residues. Trimming took 9 bases from V and 5 from J, leaving 6 bases between them. From germline, CDR1 is MGHDK and CDR2 SYGVNS. CDR3 sequence reads: CARRGDTQYF. The CDR3 DNA follows: TGTGCCAGAAGAGGAGATACGCAGTATTTT.

This clonotype was found a few times. The chain carries TRBV4-2 and TRBJ2-2; D possibly matches TRBD1 or TRBD2 (6 bases each). Germline V gene sequence: CDR1 LGHNA, CDR2 YNFKEQ. The CDR3 is 16 amino acids. Trimming stripped 2 bases from V and 7 bases from J, with 17 bases between. The CDR3 region is CASSQRGPPEIGELFF. The DNA for the CDR3 is TGTGCCAGCAGCCAACGGGGGCCCCCTGAGATCGGGGAGCTGTTTTTT.

This clonotype was seen more than once but under ten times. The V and J genes are TRBV29-1 and TRBJ2-2; D unresolved. The CDR3 runs to 13 residues. The V end was cut by 3 bases, the J end by 0 bases, with 5 bases between. Germline CDR1 and CDR2: SQVTM and ANQGSEA. CDR3 DNA sequence: TGCAGCGTTGAGGCACCGAACACCGGGGAGCTGTTTTTT. Its translation: CSVEAPNTGELFF.

This chain links TRBV18 with TRBJ2-1; 7 bases agree with TRBD2. The V gene end was trimmed by 3 bases and the J gene end by 0 bases; junction bases not matched to a gene: 14. This CDR3 contains 19 residues. The germline CDR1 and CDR2 sequences are KGHSH and LQKENI. CDR3 region: CASSPIRPSGVSSYNEQFF. CDR3 in DNA: TGTGCCAGCTCACCGATTCGGCCCAGCGGGGTAAGCTCCTACAATGAGCAGTTCTTC. Together with reference TRBV18 and TRBJ2-1, the CDR3 gives the full variable domain: NAGVMQNPRHLVRRRGQEARLRCSPMKGHSHVYWYRQLPEEGLKFMVYLQKENIIDESGMPKERFSAEFPKEGPSILRIQQVVRGDSAAYFCASSPIRPSGVSSYNEQFFGPGTRLTVL.

The chain has TRBV27 and TRBJ2-7; D is unclear. Trimming took 4 bases from V and 7 from J, leaving 17 bases between them. In germline, CDR1 is MNHEY, CDR2 SMNVEV (reference sequence). The CDR3 loop spans 14 amino acids. CDR3: CASSSLDGYNEQYF. Here the CDR3 DNA reads TGTGCCAGCAGTTCCCTGGACGGATACAATGAGCAGTACTTC.

In its sample, this clonotype was seen a few times. The chain employs TRBV10-3 and TRBJ2-5; D perhaps matches TRBD2 (6 bases). Deletions cut 0 bases from V and 1 base from J, with 12 bases between. CDR1 is ENHRY and CDR2 is SYGVKD in the germline V gene. The CDR3 totals 16 residues. As DNA, the CDR3 is TGTGCCATCAGTGAGTCTTCCAGCGGGCCCCAAGAGACCCAGTACTTC. This encodes CAISESSSGPQETQYF.

In this sample, this clonotype turned up many times. The junction departs from germline at one end; a sequencing error may be responsible. The chain is built from TRBV7-2 and TRBJ2-1; D is possibly TRBD1 (6 bases). Germline V gene data show CDR1 as SGHTA and CDR2 as FQGNSA. CDR3 length: 14 amino acids. CDR3 in DNA: TGTGCCAGCAGATTAGCTGGGGGCCCCAATGAGCAGTTCTTC. It yields the protein CASRLAGGPNEQFF.

This clonotype has only a few counts. The chain uses TRBV12-5 and TRBJ2-5, with D perhaps TRBD2 (6 bases). The CDR3 has 16 residues. V was clipped by 3 bases and J by 2 bases, with 16 bases between them. Germline V gene lookup returns CDR1 LGHNT and CDR2 FRNRAP. This CDR3 is CASGFGAGTLQETQYF. The CDR3 DNA reads TGTGCTAGTGGTTTTGGGGCAGGGACTCTACAAGAGACCCAGTACTTC. Supplemented by reference TRBV12-5 and TRBJ2-5, the full variable domain reads DARVTQTPRHKVTEMGQEVTMRCQPILGHNTVFWYRQTMMQGLELLAYFRNRAPLDDSGMPKDRFSAEMPDATLATLKIQPSEPRDSAVYFCASGFGAGTLQETQYFGPGTRLLVL.

The V call is TRBV5-1, the J call TRBJ2-3; D possibly corresponds to TRBD2 (6 bases). CDR1 is SGHRS and CDR2 is YFSETQ in the germline V gene. Deletions cut 4 bases from V and 1 base from J, with 10 bases between. The CDR3 length is 14 residues. This CDR3 is CASSPWGGTDTQYF. In DNA form, the CDR3 reads TGCGCCAGCAGCCCCTGGGGGGGCACAGATACGCAGTATTTT.

On this clonotype itself: A much larger clonotype is one base distant, so this may be a read error. The chain is built from TRBV29-1 and TRBJ1-2, with TRBD1 as a possible D gene (5 bases). This CDR3 comprises 13 residues. CDR1 is SQVTM, CDR2 ANQGSEA, per germline. In DNA, the CDR3 is TGCAGCGTCGGGGGACGTCGGAACTATGGCCACACCTTC. Protein: CSVGGRRNYGHTF.

The rearrangement uses TRBV6-5 and TRBJ2-1; D is unclear. Germline V gene lookup returns CDR1 MNHEY and CDR2 SVGAGI. V lost 5 bases and J 10 bases, leaving 15 bases between the germline ends. The CDR3 covers 13 residues. CDR3 coding DNA: TGTGCCAGCAGTCACCCTAGGACCTACGAGCAGTTCTTC. Its translation: CASSHPRTYEQFF.

This clonotype was seen a handful of times. The chain combines TRBV14 with TRBJ2-7; D uncertain. Germline V gives CDR1 SGHDN, CDR2 FVKESK. This CDR3 has 12 residues. CDR3 coding DNA: TGTGCAACCTCCTCAACCTCCTACGAGCAGTACTTC. This encodes CATSSTSYEQYF.

CDR3 bases: TGTGCCAGCAGGGAACCTAGCGGGGGTATAGAGACCCAGTACTTC. It specifies CASREPSGGIETQYF. The chain employs TRBV6-5 and TRBJ2-5; 10 positions match TRBD2. Germline loops: CDR1 MNHEY, CDR2 SVGAGI. The CDR3 consists of 15 residues. Trimming removed 6 bases from V and 4 bases from J; junction bases left unmatched: 8.

V and J are TRBV20-1 and TRBJ1-1; weak D call: TRBD1 (5 bases). There are 12 residues in the CDR3. In germline, CDR1 is DFQATT, CDR2 SNEGSKA (reference sequence). The V gene lost 3 bases and the J gene lost 5 bases, with 10 bases spanning the gap. For the CDR3, the DNA is TGCAGTGCTAGGGGGGAAAGAACTGAAGCTTTCTTT. Amino acids: CSARGERTEAFF.

The chain couples TRBV20-1 to TRBJ2-3, with D perhaps matching TRBD1 (7 bases). The V and J ends lost 3 bases and 6 bases respectively, with 13 bases between them. This CDR3 contains 13 residues. Per the germline V gene, CDR1 is DFQATT and CDR2 is SNEGSKA (reference sequence). The CDR3 reads CSASSRGRDTQYF. As DNA, the CDR3 is TGCAGTGCTAGTAGCAGGGGGAGGGATACGCAGTATTTT.

The chain employs TRBV4-2 and TRBJ2-2; weak D call: TRBD1 (6 bases). This CDR3 has 18 residues. Trimming removed 0 bases from V and 0 bases from J, with 14 bases in between. Germline loops: CDR1 LGHNA, CDR2 YNFKEQ. CDR3 sequence: CASSQDRDNSANTGELFF. The DNA of the CDR3 is TGTGCCAGCAGCCAAGATCGGGACAATTCCGCGAACACCGGGGAGCTGTTTTTT.